The source of this TCR beta chain is a study of cytomegalovirus exposure and HLA in healthy donors. Study details: Early released data comprised around 79 million unique TCRs from HLA-typed donors. Study findings and constraints: Certain indistinguishable V segments, among them TRBV6-2 and TRBV6-3, were excluded. In a later analysis, the majority of CMV-associated beta chains seemingly showed HLA restriction.

A few counts support this clone. Its antigen is still unknown. Primers included in the PCR were 60 Vbeta and 13 Jbeta primers. In the source study's methods: About 11 million shared chains were among the approximately 80 million unique TCR beta chains that a later analysis counted. The table came from immunoSEQ multiplex PCR; TCRdb's copy has only in-frame clones and leaves some out. V and J calls and clone size are copied from that table; D and trimming were computed from the DNA. The sample consists of some 130,000 clones, 70% to 80% of them appearing once. CDR1 MDHEN and CDR2 SYDVKM come from the germline V gene. V lost 5 bases and J 5 bases, leaving 12 bases between the germline ends. This CDR3 has 14 amino acids.

This chain links TRBV28 with TRBJ2-2; D remains ambiguous. Source material: PBMCs. The sequence derives from a man between 25 and 39 years old in good health and CMV-seronegative. This chain's CDR3 is CASSPPEVTGELFF. In DNA form, the CDR3 reads TGTGCCAGCAGTCCCCCCGAGGTAACCGGGGAGCTGTTTTTT.